This TCR beta chain was sequenced during a study of cytomegalovirus exposure and HLA in healthy donors. Of note for this clone: Its specificity is unknown.

PCR primers comprised 60 Vbeta and 13 Jbeta primers. Profiling relied on immunoSEQ multiplex PCR, and the TCRdb table lists in-frame clones only, not all of them. The data show 100,000 or so clones, around 84% seen once. This CDR3 is built from 15 residues. From germline, CDR1 is SGHVS and CDR2 FQNEAQ. Study-level points and caveats: Most of the CMV-associated TCR beta chains (in a later analysis) appeared to be HLA-restricted. Reports state that TCR beta sequences accurately predicted most subjects' HLA-A and HLA-B alleles. The study found most TCR sequences rare, yet found some public TCRs in many donors. Indistinguishability led to the exclusion of some V segments, TRBV6-2 and TRBV6-3 included.

The receptor comes from a woman aged 18-29 years in good health and CMV-seronegative. The V gene is TRBV7-8, the J gene TRBJ2-5, with D unresolved. The tail of the sequence fits TRBJ2-7 better, so the J call may be wrong. Sequenced input: PBMCs. The CDR3 here is CASSLGLRTSYEQYF. For the CDR3, the DNA is TGTGCCAGCAGCTTGGGCTTGAGAACCTCCTACGAGCAGTACTTC.